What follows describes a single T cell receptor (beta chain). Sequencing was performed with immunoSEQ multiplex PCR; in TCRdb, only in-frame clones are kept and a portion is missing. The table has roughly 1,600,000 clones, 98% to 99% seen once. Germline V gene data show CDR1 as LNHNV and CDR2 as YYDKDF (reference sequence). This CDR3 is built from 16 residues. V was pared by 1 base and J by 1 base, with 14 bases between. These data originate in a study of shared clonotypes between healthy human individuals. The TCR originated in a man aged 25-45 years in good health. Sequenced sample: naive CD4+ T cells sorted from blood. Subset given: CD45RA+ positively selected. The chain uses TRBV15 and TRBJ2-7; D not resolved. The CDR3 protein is CATSRAPGQRSYEQYF. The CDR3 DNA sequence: TGTGCCACCAGCAGAGCCCCCGGGCAGAGATCCTACGAGCAGTACTTC.